This is a list of T cell receptor beta chains from one sample in a study of shared clonotypes between healthy human individuals. Method: immunoSEQ multiplex PCR; TCRdb's copy keeps in-frame clones and lacks some. The sample shows 2 million or so clones, 95% of them seen only once. Sample: naive CD4+ T cells sorted from blood. The receptors shown here come from a man younger than 30 in good health. CDR3s include the opening cysteine and the closing phenylalanine or tryptophan. The D gene is left open where the match is weak.

J: TRBJ1-2; V: TRBV29-1; D: TRBD1; CDR3: CSVDRGNYGYTF; DNA: TGCAGCGTGGACAGGGGTAACTATGGCTACACCTTC
J: TRBJ2-5; V: TRBV2; D: .; CDR3: CASTGAGETQYF; DNA: TGTGCCAGCACAGGCGCCGGGGAGACCCAGTACTTC
J: TRBJ1-6; V: TRBV7-9; D: .; CDR3: CASSLAPSEALHF; DNA: TGTGCCAGCAGCTTAGCCCCAAGTGAGGCCCTCCACTTT
J: TRBJ1-2; V: TRBV6-6; D: TRBD1; CDR3: CASSPRGGRGYTF; DNA: TGTGCCAGCAGTCCACGAGGGGGCCGTGGCTACACCTTC
J: TRBJ1-2; V: TRBV5-1; D: .; CDR3: CASSLSAPDYGYTF; DNA: TGCGCCAGCAGCTTGTCAGCCCCAGACTATGGCTACACCTTC
J: TRBJ2-3; V: TRBV30; D: .; CDR3: CAWNRATDTDTQYF; DNA: TGTGCCTGGAACAGGGCTACGGACACAGATACGCAGTATTTT
J: TRBJ1-5; V: TRBV7-9; D: TRBD1; CDR3: CASTRTGDQPQHF; DNA: TGTGCCAGCACCCGGACAGGGGATCAGCCCCAGCATTTT
J: TRBJ1-1; V: TRBV7-2; D: .; CDR3: CASSLALQARAFF; DNA: TGTGCCAGCAGCTTAGCGCTGCAGGCCAGAGCTTTCTTT
J: TRBJ2-2; V: TRBV27; D: .; CDR3: CASRPRGNTGELFF; DNA: TGTGCCAGCAGACCAAGAGGGAACACCGGGGAGCTGTTTTTT
J: TRBJ1-6; V: TRBV28; D: TRBD1; CDR3: CASSTTGESPLHF; DNA: TGTGCCAGCAGTACAACAGGGGAATCACCCCTCCACTTT
J: TRBJ1-2; V: TRBV18; D: TRBD1; CDR3: CASSPATGVYGYTF; DNA: TGTGCCAGCTCACCAGCGACAGGGGTCTATGGCTACACCTTC
J: TRBJ1-2; V: TRBV18; D: TRBD1; CDR3: CASSPRTGGDYGYTF; DNA: TGTGCCAGCTCTCCCCGGACAGGGGGGGATTATGGCTACACCTTC
J: TRBJ2-2; V: TRBV25-1; D: TRBD1; CDR3: CASSEWGQGTGELFF; DNA: TGTGCCAGCAGTGAATGGGGACAGGGGACCGGGGAGCTGTTTTTT
J: TRBJ1-5; V: TRBV18; D: TRBD1; CDR3: CASSPSGQGMSNQPQHF; DNA: TGTGCCAGCTCACCATCTGGACAGGGTATGAGCAATCAGCCCCAGCATTTT
J: TRBJ2-7; V: TRBV7-2; D: .; CDR3: CASSLTGAGTVPYEQYF; DNA: TGTGCCAGCAGCTTAACGGGAGCCGGGACGGTACCCTACGAGCAGTACTTC
J: TRBJ2-7; V: TRBV29-1; D: TRBD2; CDR3: CSASPGGPYEQYF; DNA: TGCAGCGCTTCCCCGGGGGGGCCCTACGAGCAGTACTTC
J: TRBJ1-2; V: TRBV11-1; D: .; CDR3: CASSLGSTSGYTF; DNA: TGTGCCAGCAGCCTCGGGTCTACTAGTGGCTACACCTTC